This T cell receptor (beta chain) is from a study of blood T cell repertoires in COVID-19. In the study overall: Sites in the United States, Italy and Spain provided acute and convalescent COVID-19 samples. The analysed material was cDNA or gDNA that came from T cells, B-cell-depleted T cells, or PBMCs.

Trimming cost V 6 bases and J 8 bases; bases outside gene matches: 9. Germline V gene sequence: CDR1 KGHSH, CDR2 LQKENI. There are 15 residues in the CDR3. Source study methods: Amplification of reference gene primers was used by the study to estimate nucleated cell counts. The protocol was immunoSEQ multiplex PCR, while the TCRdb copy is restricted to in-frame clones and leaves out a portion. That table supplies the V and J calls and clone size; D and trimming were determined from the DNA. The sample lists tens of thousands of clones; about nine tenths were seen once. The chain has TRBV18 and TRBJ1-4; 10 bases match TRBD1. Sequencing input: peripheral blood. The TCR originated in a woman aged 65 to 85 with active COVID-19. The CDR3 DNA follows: TGTGCCAGCTCCCCGGGGACAGGGGTTAGCGAAAAACTGTTTTTT. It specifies CASSPGTGVSEKLFF.